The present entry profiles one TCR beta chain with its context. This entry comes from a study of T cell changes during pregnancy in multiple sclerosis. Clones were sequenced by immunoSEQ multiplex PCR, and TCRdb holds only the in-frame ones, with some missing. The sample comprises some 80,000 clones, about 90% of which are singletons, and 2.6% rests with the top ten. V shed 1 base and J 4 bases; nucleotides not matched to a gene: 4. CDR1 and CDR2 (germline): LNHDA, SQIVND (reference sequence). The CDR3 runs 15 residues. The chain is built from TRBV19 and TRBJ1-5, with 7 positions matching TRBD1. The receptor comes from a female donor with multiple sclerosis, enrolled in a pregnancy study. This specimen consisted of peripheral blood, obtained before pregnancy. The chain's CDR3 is CASSIGRQGNQPQHF. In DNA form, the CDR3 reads TGTGCCAGTAGTATAGGTAGACAGGGTAATCAGCCCCAGCATTTT.